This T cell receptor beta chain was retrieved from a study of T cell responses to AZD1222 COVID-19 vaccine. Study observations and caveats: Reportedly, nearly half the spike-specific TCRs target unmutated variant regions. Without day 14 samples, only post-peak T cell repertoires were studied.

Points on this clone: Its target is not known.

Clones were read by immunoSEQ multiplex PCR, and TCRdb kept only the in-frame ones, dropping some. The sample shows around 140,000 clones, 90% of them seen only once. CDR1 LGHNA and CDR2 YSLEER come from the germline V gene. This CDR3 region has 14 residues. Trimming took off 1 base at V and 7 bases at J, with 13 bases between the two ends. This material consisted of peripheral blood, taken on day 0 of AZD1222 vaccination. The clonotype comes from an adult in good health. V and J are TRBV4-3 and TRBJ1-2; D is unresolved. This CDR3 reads CASSQGVPFRGYTF. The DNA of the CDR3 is TGCGCCAGCAGCCAAGGGGTCCCTTTCCGTGGCTACACCTTC.